Shown below are 17 T cell receptor beta chains from a single sample sequenced in a study of CD8 T cells in Susac syndrome. RNA was extracted with the RNeasy kit, and a quantity of 0.5 to 1 ug was reverse transcribed using random hexamers. TCRdb reanalysed the immunoSEQ multiplex PCR reads using MiXCR and keeps one entry per CDR3 protein. The sample gives 100,000 to 150,000 distinct CDR3 sequences, 65% to 90% of which show up once; around 0.49% is in the top ten. Source material: CD8+ T cells from PBMCs. The receptors originated from a human donor with multiple sclerosis.

In DNA form, the CDR3 reads TGTGCCAGCGAGACCGCCAGGGGAGATGGCTACACCTTC. Translating it yields CASETARGDGYTF. The rearrangement joins TRBV7-2 to TRBJ1-2; D possibly corresponds to TRBD1 (6 bases). CDR1 and CDR2 from the germline V gene are SGHTA and FQGNSA. The CDR3 has 13 amino acids. The V end lost 8 bases, the J end lost 6 bases, and 16 bases lay between the germline ends.

V is TRBV12-3 or TRBV12-4 and J is TRBJ2-5, with D perhaps TRBD1 or TRBD2 (6 bases each). With 2 bases removed from V and 4 bases from J, the gap between germline ends came to 14 bases. This CDR3 spans 15 amino acids. The chain's CDR3 is CASSLLRGQGETQYF. In nucleotides, the CDR3 is TGTGCCAGCAGTTTACTCCGGGGGCAGGGAGAGACCCAGTACTTC.

The genes are TRBV9 and TRBJ1-2; weak D call: TRBD1 (6 bases). V was clipped by 3 bases and J by 4 bases, with 16 bases between them. The CDR3 runs to 15 residues. The germline CDR1 and CDR2 sequences are SGDLS and YYNGEE. CDR3 region: CASSGIHREGYGYTF. The CDR3 DNA sequence: TGTGCCAGCAGCGGTATTCACAGGGAGGGCTATGGCTACACCTTC. The whole variable domain, filled in from reference TRBV9 and TRBJ1-2, reads DSGVTQTPKHLITATGQRVTLRCSPRSGDLSVYWYQQSLDQGLQFLIQYYNGEERAKGNILERFSAQQFPDLHSELNLSSLELGDSALYFCASSGIHREGYGYTFGSGTRLTVV.

This clonotype was detected only once. The V call is TRBV14, the J call TRBJ2-5; D possibly corresponds to TRBD2 (6 bases). The germline CDR1 and CDR2 sequences are SGHDN and FVKESK. There are 14 residues in the CDR3. V gave up 0 bases and J gave up 3 bases, with 8 bases separating them. CDR3 in DNA: TGTGCCAGCAGCCAAGATTGGGGGGAAGAGACCCAGTACTTC. Its translation is CASSQDWGEETQYF.

The V gene is TRBV20-1, the J gene TRBJ2-3; TRBD2 matches 9 bases. V shed 8 bases and J 2 bases; nucleotides not matched to a gene: 11. Germline V gene sequence: CDR1 DFQATT, CDR2 SNEGSKA (reference sequence). The CDR3 length is 15 residues. CDR3 bases: TGCAGTCCGGTCGATAGCGGGAGTTCCACAGATACGCAGTATTTT. Translating it yields CSPVDSGSSTDTQYF.

The chain has TRBV19 and TRBJ2-1, with 7 bases fitting TRBD1. This CDR3 comprises 15 residues. Germline CDR1 is LNHDA and CDR2 is SQIVND (reference sequence). Losses at the gene ends were 9 bases for V and 0 bases for J; bases not matched to a gene: 8. CDR3 in DNA: TGTGCCAGCGGTCCGGGGACAGCCTCCTACAATGAGCAGTTCTTC. This translates into CASGPGTASYNEQFF.

V and J are TRBV5-1 and TRBJ2-5; no firm D call. The length of the CDR3 is 14 residues. CDR1 and CDR2 from the germline V gene are SGHRS and YFSETQ. The V gene lost 3 bases and the J gene lost 0 bases, with 9 bases spanning the gap. CDR3 in amino acids: CASSSDGYQETQYF. The CDR3 DNA is TGCGCCAGCAGCTCGGACGGGTACCAAGAGACCCAGTACTTC. Combining the CDR3 with reference TRBV5-1 and TRBJ2-5 gives the whole variable domain KAGVTQTPRYLIKTRGQQVTLSCSPISGHRSVSWYQQTPGQGLQFLFEYFSETQRNKGNFPGRFSGRQFSNSRSEMNVSTLELGDSALYLCASSSDGYQETQYFGPGTRLLVL.

The J gene is TRBJ2-1, the V gene TRBV11-2; 8 bases match TRBD2. In germline, CDR1 is SGHAT, CDR2 FQNNGV. The CDR3 length is 15 residues. V lost 5 bases and J lost 7; bases outside the gene matches: 10. This chain's CDR3 is CASSIGAGRGNEQFF. The CDR3 region has the DNA TGTGCCAGCAGCATAGGGGCCGGGAGGGGTAATGAGCAGTTCTTC.

The rearrangement links TRBV7-9 to TRBJ2-1; 9 nucleotides line up with TRBD1. CDR3 length: 16 residues. V lost 5 bases, J lost 8 bases, and 13 bases stayed unmatched. Germline V gives CDR1 SEHNR, CDR2 FQNEAQ (reference sequence). In DNA form, the CDR3 reads TGTGCCAGCAGCGTACCGGGACAGGGAATTAACGATGAGCAGTTCTTC. Translated, it gives CASSVPGQGINDEQFF.

The rearrangement uses TRBV27 and TRBJ2-3, with 11 bases that match TRBD2. The CDR3 contains 15 residues. After removal of 6 bases from V and 5 bases from J, the junction contained 7 bases not matched to a gene. Germline V gene sequence: CDR1 MNHEY, CDR2 SMNVEV (reference sequence). As DNA, the CDR3 is TGTGCCAGCAGCTCACTAGCGGGAGAAGGAGATACGCAGTATTTT. Encoded protein: CASSSLAGEGDTQYF.

CDR3 region: CASSKGAEAFF. CDR3 nucleotides: TGTGCCAGCAGTAAAGGGGCTGAAGCTTTCTTT. The chain joins TRBV2 to TRBJ1-1; tentative D call: TRBD1 (5 bases). Germline CDR1 reads SNHLY; CDR2 reads FYNNEI. The V end lost 5 bases, the J end lost 6 bases, and 7 bases lay between the germline ends. This CDR3 comprises 11 residues.

V is TRBV28 and J is TRBJ2-5; perhaps D is TRBD1 or TRBD2 (6 bases each). There are 15 residues in the CDR3. Trimming shortened V by 5 bases and J by 3 bases, and 16 bases separated the two germline ends. The germline V gene encodes CDR1 MDHEN and CDR2 SYDVKM. The CDR3 DNA reads as TGTGCCAGCAGTATTGGGGCAGGGGAGGAAGAGACCCAGTACTTC. Encoded protein: CASSIGAGEEETQYF.

The chain links TRBV6-5 to TRBJ1-2; D is ambiguous. This CDR3 comprises 14 residues. From germline, CDR1 is MNHEY and CDR2 SVGAGI. Trimming stripped 2 bases from V and 8 bases from J, with 15 bases between. This chain's CDR3 is CASSYAPGLGGYTF. The CDR3 DNA sequence: TGTGCCAGCAGTTACGCTCCAGGTCTGGGGGGCTACACCTTC.

V and J are TRBV15 and TRBJ1-1; 7 nucleotides match TRBD1. CDR1 and CDR2 from the germline V gene are LNHNV and YYDKDF (reference sequence). This CDR3 has 14 amino acids. The V gene end was trimmed by 3 bases and the J gene end by 1 base; junction bases not matched to a gene: 2. The CDR3 sequence: CATSSRQGNTEAFF. Here the CDR3 DNA reads TGTGCCACCAGCAGCAGACAGGGGAACACTGAAGCTTTCTTT.

The J gene is TRBJ2-1, the V gene TRBV6-5, with D possibly TRBD1 on 6 matching bases. V was clipped by 5 bases and J by 2 bases, with 16 bases between them. Germline assignment: CDR1 MNHEY and CDR2 SVGAGI. The CDR3 contains 16 residues. The CDR3 loop is CASSTSDSPTYNEQFF. CDR3 in DNA: TGTGCCAGCAGTACCTCGGACAGCCCGACCTACAATGAGCAGTTCTTC.

This clonotype was seen only a few times. The chain has TRBV11-3 and TRBJ2-3; 7 bases align to TRBD2. Trimming took 0 bases from V and 4 from J; bases not matched to a gene: 10. The germline V gene encodes CDR1 SGHNT and CDR2 YENEEA. This CDR3 has 17 amino acids. CDR3 protein: CASSLEVVGGPADTQYF. The CDR3 nucleotides are TGTGCCAGCAGCTTAGAAGTAGTGGGAGGGCCTGCAGATACGCAGTATTTT.

This clonotype was seen once. The V and J genes are TRBV15 and TRBJ2-1; possible D gene TRBD1, 6 bases. V lost 4 bases and J 5 bases, leaving 18 bases between the germline ends. CDR1 and CDR2 from the germline V gene are LNHNV and YYDKDF (reference sequence). The CDR3 has 16 residues. The CDR3 nucleotides read TGTGCCACCAGCACTCCAGGGGCCTTTCTGGACAATGAGCAGTTCTTC. Residues: CATSTPGAFLDNEQFF.